This T cell receptor (beta chain) is from a study of CD8+ T cells in alopecia areata. The germline gives CDR1 SGHTA, CDR2 FQGNSA. The germline V and J ends were trimmed by 3 bases and 2 bases, with 3 bases remaining between them. CDR3 length: 12 amino acids. General study results and limits: Uncertainty remains about how baseline CD8+ expansion links to response, with one nonresponder. Numerous clones, expanded in lesions, remained in scalp and blood during tofacitinib.

cDNA reverse transcribed from extracted RNA served as the sequencing template. Only in-frame clones appear in the TCRdb table, and some are missing; sequencing was by immunoSEQ multiplex PCR. The repertoire holds 150,000 to 200,000 clones, with 50% to 60% as singletons. As concerns this clone: Its matching antigen is unknown.

Treatment meaning: oral pan-JAK inhibitor, 5-10 mg twice daily. Lesional scalp tissue (obtained by punch biopsy) and peripheral blood were collected from alopecia areata patients. This chain joins TRBV7-2 and TRBJ2-3; D is uncertain. The material sequenced was CD4+ T cells sorted from blood, taken at week 4, from a patient treated with tofacitinib. This TCR derives from a human donor with alopecia areata. DNA of the CDR3: TGTGCCAGCAGCTTCAACACAGATACGCAGTATTTT. Translation gives CASSFNTDTQYF.